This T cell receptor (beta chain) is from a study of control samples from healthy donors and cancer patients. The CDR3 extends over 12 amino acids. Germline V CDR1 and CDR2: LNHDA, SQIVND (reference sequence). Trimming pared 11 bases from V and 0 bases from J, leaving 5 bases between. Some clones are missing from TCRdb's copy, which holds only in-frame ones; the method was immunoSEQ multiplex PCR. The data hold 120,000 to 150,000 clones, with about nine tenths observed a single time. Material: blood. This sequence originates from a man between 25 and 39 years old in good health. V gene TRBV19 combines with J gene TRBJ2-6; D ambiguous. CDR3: CAADSGANVLTF. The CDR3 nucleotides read TGTGCCGCCGACTCTGGGGCCAACGTCCTGACTTTC.